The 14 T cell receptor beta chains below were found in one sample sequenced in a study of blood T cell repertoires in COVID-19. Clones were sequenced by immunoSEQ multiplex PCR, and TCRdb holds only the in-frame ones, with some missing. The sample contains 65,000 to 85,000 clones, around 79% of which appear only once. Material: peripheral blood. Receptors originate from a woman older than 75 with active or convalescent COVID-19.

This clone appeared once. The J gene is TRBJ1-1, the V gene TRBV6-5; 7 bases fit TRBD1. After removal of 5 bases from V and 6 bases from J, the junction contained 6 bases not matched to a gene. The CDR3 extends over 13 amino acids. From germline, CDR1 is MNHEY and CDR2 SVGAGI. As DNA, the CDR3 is TGTGCCAGCAGTAAATTGGGACAGTCTGAAGCTTTCTTT. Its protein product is CASSKLGQSEAFF.

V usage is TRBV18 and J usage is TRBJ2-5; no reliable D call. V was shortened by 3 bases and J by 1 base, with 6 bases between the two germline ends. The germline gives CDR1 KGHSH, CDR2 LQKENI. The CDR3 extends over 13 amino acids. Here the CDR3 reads CASSPLGQETQYF. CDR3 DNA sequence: TGTGCCAGCTCACCCCTCGGCCAAGAGACCCAGTACTTC.

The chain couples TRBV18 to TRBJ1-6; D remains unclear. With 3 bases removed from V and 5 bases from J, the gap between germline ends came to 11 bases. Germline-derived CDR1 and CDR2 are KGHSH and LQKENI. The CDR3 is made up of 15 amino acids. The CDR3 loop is CASSPTRRDNSPLHF. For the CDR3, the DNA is TGTGCCAGCTCACCGACACGCCGAGATAATTCACCCCTCCACTTT.

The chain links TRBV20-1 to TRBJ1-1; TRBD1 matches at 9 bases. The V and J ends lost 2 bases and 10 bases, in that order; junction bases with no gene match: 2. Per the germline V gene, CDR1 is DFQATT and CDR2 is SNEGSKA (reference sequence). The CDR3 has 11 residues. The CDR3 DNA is TGCAGTGCTAGAACAGGGGGCTCAGCTTTCTTT. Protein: CSARTGGSAFF.

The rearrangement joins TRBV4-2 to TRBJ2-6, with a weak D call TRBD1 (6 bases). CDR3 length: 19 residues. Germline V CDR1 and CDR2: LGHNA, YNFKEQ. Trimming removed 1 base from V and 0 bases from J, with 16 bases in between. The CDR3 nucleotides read TGTGCCAGCAGCCAAGTTGCCACAGGGCCTAACTCTGGGGCCAACGTCCTGACTTTC. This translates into CASSQVATGPNSGANVLTF.

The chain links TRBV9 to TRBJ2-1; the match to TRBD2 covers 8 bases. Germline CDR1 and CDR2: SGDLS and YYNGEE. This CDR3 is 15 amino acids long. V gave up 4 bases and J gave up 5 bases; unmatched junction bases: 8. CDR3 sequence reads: CASSFSGSSHNEQFF. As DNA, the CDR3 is TGTGCCAGCAGCTTCAGCGGGAGTTCCCACAATGAGCAGTTCTTC.

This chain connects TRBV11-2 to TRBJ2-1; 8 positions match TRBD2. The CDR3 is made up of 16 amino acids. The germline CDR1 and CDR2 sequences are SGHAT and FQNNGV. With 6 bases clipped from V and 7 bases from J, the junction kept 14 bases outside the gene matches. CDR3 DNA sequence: TGTGCCAGCAGGGGGCGCGCGGGGGGCTACAGGAATGAGCAGTTCTTC. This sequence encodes CASRGRAGGYRNEQFF.

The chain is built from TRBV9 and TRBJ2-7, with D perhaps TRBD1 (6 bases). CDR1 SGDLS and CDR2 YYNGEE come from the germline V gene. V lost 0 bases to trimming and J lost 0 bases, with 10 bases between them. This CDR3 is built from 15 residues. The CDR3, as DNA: TGTGCCAGCAGCGTAGGTACAGGGCTCTCCTACGAGCAGTACTTC. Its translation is CASSVGTGLSYEQYF.

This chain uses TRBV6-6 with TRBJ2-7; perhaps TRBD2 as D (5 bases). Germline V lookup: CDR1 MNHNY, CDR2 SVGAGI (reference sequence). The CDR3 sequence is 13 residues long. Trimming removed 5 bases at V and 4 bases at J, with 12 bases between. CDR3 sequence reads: CASSTALGYEQYF. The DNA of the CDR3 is TGTGCCAGCAGTACCGCACTAGGTTACGAGCAGTACTTC.

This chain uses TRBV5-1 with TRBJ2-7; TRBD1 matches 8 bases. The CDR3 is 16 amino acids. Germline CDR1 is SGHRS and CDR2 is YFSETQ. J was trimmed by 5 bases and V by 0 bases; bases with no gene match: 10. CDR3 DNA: TGCGCCAGCAGCTTGGACGGACAGGGAAAAGGTGACGAGCAGTACTTC. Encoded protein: CASSLDGQGKGDEQYF.

CDR3 nucleotides: TGCGCCAGCAGCCCGGGACAGGGCTACACAGATACGCAGTATTTT. Translating gives CASSPGQGYTDTQYF. J is TRBJ2-3 and V is TRBV5-1, with 9 bases that match TRBD1. In germline, CDR1 is SGHRS, CDR2 YFSETQ. The V segment lost 4 bases and the J segment 2 bases; nucleotides outside the gene matches: 5. CDR3 length: 15 residues.

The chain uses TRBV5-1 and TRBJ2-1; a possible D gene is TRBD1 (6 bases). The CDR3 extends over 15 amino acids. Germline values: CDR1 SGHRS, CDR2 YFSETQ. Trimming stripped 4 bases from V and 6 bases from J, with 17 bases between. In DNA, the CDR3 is TGCGCCAGCAGCCCTTCAGGGGTCTCATCCAATGAGCAGTTCTTC. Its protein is CASSPSGVSSNEQFF.

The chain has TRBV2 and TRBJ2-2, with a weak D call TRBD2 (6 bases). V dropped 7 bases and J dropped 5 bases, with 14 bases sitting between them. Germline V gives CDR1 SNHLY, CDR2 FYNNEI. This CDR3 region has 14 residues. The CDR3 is CASTGGLRTGELFF. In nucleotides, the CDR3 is TGTGCCAGCACCGGGGGTTTAAGGACCGGGGAGCTGTTTTTT.

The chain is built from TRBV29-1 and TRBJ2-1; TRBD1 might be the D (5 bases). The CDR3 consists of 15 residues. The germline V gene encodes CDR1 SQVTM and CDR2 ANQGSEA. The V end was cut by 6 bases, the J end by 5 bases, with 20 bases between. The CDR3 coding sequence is TGCAGCGTGGGGCCCCAGGTGTTTAGGCACAATGAGCAGTTCTTC. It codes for CSVGPQVFRHNEQFF.